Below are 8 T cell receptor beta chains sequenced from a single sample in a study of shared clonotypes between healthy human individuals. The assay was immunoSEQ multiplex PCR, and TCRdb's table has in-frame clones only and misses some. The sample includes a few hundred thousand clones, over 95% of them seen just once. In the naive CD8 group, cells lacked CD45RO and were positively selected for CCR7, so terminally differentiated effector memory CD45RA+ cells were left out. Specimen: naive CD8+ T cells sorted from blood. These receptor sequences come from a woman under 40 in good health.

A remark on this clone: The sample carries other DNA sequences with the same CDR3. For the CDR3, the DNA is TGTGCCAGCAAAGGTGGTACATCCTACGAGCAGTACTTC. Translating gives CASKGGTSYEQYF. The gene calls are TRBV27 and TRBJ2-7; D is undetermined. Germline CDR1 and CDR2: MNHEY and SMNVEV (reference sequence). Trimming left V 7 bases short and J 1 base short, with 11 bases between. CDR3 length: 13 amino acids.

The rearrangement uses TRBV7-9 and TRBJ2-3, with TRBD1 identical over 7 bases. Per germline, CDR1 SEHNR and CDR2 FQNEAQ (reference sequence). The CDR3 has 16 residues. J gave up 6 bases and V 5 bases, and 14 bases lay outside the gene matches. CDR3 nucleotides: TGTGCCAGCAGCGCCCCGAGGACAGGCCAGGCGGATACGCAGTATTTT. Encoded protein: CASSAPRTGQADTQYF.

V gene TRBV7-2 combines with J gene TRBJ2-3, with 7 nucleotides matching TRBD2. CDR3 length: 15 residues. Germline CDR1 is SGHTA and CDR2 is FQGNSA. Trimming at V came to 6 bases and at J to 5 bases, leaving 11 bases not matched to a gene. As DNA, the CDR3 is TGTGCCAGCAGTGACGGCGGGAGTCAGGGAGATACGCAGTATTTT. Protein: CASSDGGSQGDTQYF.

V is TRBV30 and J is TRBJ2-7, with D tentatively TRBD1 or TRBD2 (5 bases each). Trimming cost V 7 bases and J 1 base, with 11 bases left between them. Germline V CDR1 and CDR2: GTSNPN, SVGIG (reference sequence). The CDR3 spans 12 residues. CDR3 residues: CASERGSYEQYF. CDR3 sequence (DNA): TGTGCCTCGGAGAGGGGATCCTACGAGCAGTACTTC.

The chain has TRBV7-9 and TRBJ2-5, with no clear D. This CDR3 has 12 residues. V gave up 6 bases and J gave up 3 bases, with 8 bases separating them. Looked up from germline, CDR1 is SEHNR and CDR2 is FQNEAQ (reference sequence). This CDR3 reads CASSTIEETQYF. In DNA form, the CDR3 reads TGTGCCAGCAGTACTATAGAAGAGACCCAGTACTTC.

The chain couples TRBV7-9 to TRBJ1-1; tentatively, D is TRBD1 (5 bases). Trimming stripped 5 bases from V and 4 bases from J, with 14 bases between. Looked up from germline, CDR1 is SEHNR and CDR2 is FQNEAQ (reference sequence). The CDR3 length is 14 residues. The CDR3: CASSRPGGITEAFF. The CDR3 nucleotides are TGTGCCAGCAGCCGACCGGGGGGGATCACTGAAGCTTTCTTT.

CDR3: CASSSLPLGNEQFF. The CDR3 region has the DNA TGTGCCAGCAGTTCCCTACCTTTGGGGAATGAGCAGTTCTTC. The chain recombines TRBV27 with TRBJ2-1; no definite D call. The CDR3 runs to 14 residues. V gave up 4 bases and J gave up 7 bases, with 14 bases separating them. CDR1 MNHEY and CDR2 SMNVEV come from the germline V gene (reference sequence).

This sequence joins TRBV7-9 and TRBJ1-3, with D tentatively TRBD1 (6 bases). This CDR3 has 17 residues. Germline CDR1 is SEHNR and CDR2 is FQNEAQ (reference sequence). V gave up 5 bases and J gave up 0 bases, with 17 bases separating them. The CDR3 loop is CASSPQRTAPSGNTIYF. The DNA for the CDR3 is TGTGCCAGCAGCCCACAGAGGACAGCTCCCTCTGGAAACACCATATATTTT.